These 10 T cell receptor beta chains came from one sample sequenced in a study of brain T cells in children with intractable seizures. Only in-frame clones appear in the TCRdb table, and some are missing; sequencing was by immunoSEQ multiplex PCR. Of some 62,000 clones in the sample, 95% to 97% were seen once. Sequencing used peripheral blood, obtained at surgery. The origin of the receptors is a boy under two years old with focal cortical dysplasia and intractable seizures.

The chain is built from TRBV6-5 and TRBJ2-1; D gene ambiguous. This CDR3 is 14 amino acids long. CDR1 is MNHEY, CDR2 SVGAGI, per germline. Trimming took 4 bases from V and 0 from J, leaving 7 bases between them. The CDR3 region has the DNA TGTGCCAGCAGTTTAGGGTCCTCCTACAATGAGCAGTTCTTC. Protein product: CASSLGSSYNEQFF.

This chain's CDR3 is CASKSWSGANYGYTF. The CDR3, as DNA: TGTGCCAGTAAAAGTTGGTCAGGAGCTAACTATGGCTACACCTTC. This chain connects TRBV19 to TRBJ1-2; D ambiguous. The CDR3 is made up of 15 amino acids. Per germline, CDR1 LNHDA and CDR2 SQIVND (reference sequence). V was pared by 7 bases and J by 0 bases, with 15 bases between.

V usage is TRBV10-3 and J usage is TRBJ1-2; D is perhaps TRBD1 (5 bases). The CDR3 spans 14 residues. Looked up from germline, CDR1 is ENHRY and CDR2 is SYGVKD. V was pared by 7 bases and J by 8 bases, with 20 bases between. CDR3 in DNA: TGTGCCATCACTGCGGGACCCGGGGACGGCGGCTACACCTTC. This sequence encodes CAITAGPGDGGYTF.

This clone has just one count. The J gene is TRBJ2-5, the V gene TRBV5-8; D is uncertain. The ends were cut back, 4 bases at V and 2 bases at J, with 15 bases in the middle. This CDR3 has 15 amino acids. Germline lookup yields CDR1 SGHTS and CDR2 YDEGEE. The CDR3 sequence: CASSQDTVSQETQYF. Here the CDR3 DNA reads TGTGCCAGCAGCCAAGACACCGTTTCGCAAGAGACCCAGTACTTC.

The J gene is TRBJ2-7, the V gene TRBV19; the D gene is possibly TRBD1 (6 bases). CDR1 LNHDA and CDR2 SQIVND come from the germline V gene (reference sequence). The CDR3 totals 19 residues. V shed 3 bases and J shed 0 bases, with 24 bases lying between them. CDR3 residues: CASSIGIWAVGGISYEQYF. CDR3 DNA sequence: TGTGCCAGTAGTATCGGTATCTGGGCAGTAGGGGGTATCTCCTACGAGCAGTACTTC. Full variable domain (missing parts from reference TRBV19 and TRBJ2-7): DGGITQSPKYLFRKEGQNVTLSCEQNLNHDAMYWYRQDPGQGLRLIYYSQIVNDFQKGDIAEGYSVSREKKESFPLTVTSAQKNPTAFYLCASSIGIWAVGGISYEQYFGPGTRLTVT.

The count of this clone is one. The J gene is TRBJ2-6, the V gene TRBV6-5; no definite D call. V shed 4 bases and J shed 4 bases, with 11 bases lying between them. The CDR3 sequence is 15 residues long. The germline V gene has CDR1 MNHEY and CDR2 SVGAGI. The CDR3 sequence is CASSFHNWGANVLTF. Here the CDR3 DNA reads TGTGCCAGCAGTTTCCACAATTGGGGGGCCAACGTCCTGACTTTC.

This clone was seen just once. The rearrangement joins TRBV6-5 to TRBJ2-7; D not resolved. Germline V gives CDR1 MNHEY, CDR2 SVGAGI. The V and J ends lost 7 bases and 2 bases respectively, with 18 bases between them. The length of the CDR3 is 15 residues. The CDR3 sequence: CASTGPPSPPYEQYF. The CDR3 coding sequence is TGTGCCAGCACCGGTCCCCCCTCGCCCCCCTACGAGCAGTACTTC.

The chain links TRBV5-1 to TRBJ2-3; 7 nucleotides line up with TRBD2. J gave up 2 bases and V 4 bases, and 4 bases lay outside the gene matches. The CDR3 length is 14 residues. Germline loops: CDR1 SGHRS, CDR2 YFSETQ. The CDR3 DNA reads TGCGCCAGCAGCCCCGGGGGGTTCACAGATACGCAGTATTTT. Residues: CASSPGGFTDTQYF.

The chain carries TRBV15 and TRBJ2-1, with 7 bases aligning to TRBD2. The germline gives CDR1 LNHNV, CDR2 YYDKDF (reference sequence). This CDR3 region has 20 residues. With 3 bases clipped from V and 4 bases from J, the junction kept 21 bases outside the gene matches. DNA for the CDR3: TGTGCCACCAGCAGTGGGGGGGAAAGTAAATCTCTTACGGCTTACAATGAGCAGTTCTTC. This codes for CATSSGGESKSLTAYNEQFF.

This chain links TRBV5-6 with TRBJ2-7, with 7 bases identical to TRBD2. The CDR3 length is 13 residues. Per the germline V gene, CDR1 is SGHDT and CDR2 is YYEEEE. The ends lost 3 bases at V and 3 bases at J; junction bases unmatched: 3. As DNA, the CDR3 is TGTGCCAGCAGCTCTGGGGAGGGCTACGAGCAGTACTTC. It specifies CASSSGEGYEQYF.